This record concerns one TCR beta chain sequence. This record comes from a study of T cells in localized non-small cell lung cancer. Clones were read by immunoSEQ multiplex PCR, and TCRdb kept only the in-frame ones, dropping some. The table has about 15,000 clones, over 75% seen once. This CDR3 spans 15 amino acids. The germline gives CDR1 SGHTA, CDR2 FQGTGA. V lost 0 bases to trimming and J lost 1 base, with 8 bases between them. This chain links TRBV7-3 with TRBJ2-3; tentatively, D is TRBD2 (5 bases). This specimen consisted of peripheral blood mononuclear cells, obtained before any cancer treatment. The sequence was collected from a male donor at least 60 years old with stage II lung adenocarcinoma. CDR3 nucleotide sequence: TGTGCCAGCAGCTTAACAGCAGCGGGCACAGATACGCAGTATTTT. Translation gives CASSLTAAGTDTQYF. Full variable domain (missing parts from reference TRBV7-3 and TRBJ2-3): GAGVSQTPSNKVTEKGKYVELRCDPISGHTALYWYRQSLGQGPEFLIYFQGTGAADDSGLPNDRFFAVRPEGSVSTLKIQRTERGDSAVYLCASSLTAAGTDTQYFGPGTRLTVL.